This T cell receptor beta chain is drawn from a study of technical replicates of blood from a handful of donors. The CDR3 sequence is 13 residues long. The germline gives CDR1 SQVTM, CDR2 ANQGSEA. Trimming took off 7 bases at V and 2 bases at J, with 12 bases between the two ends. Profiled with immunoSEQ multiplex PCR; TCRdb holds only in-frame clones, not every one. The data contain about 75,000 clones, around 97% of them seen just once; the ten biggest clones take up around 0.18%. The sequence was collected from a human donor in good health. The sequencing sample was made of T cells isolated from PBMCs. The chain recombines TRBV29-1 with TRBJ1-3, with TRBD1 as a possible D gene (6 bases). CDR3 residues: CSAHRVAGNTIYF. For the CDR3, the DNA is TGCAGCGCTCACAGGGTAGCTGGAAACACCATATATTTT.